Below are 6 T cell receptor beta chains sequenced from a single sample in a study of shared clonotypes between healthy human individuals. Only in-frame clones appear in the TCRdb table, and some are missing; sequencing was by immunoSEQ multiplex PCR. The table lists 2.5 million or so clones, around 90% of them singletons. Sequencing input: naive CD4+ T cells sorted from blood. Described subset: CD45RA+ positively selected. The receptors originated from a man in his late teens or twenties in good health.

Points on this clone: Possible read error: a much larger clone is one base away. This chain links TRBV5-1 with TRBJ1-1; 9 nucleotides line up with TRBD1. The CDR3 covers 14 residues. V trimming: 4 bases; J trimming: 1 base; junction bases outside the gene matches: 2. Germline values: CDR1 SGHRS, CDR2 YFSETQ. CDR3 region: CASSMGQGNTEAFF. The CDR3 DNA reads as TGCGCCAGCAGCATGGGACAGGGGAACACTGAAGCTTTCTTT.

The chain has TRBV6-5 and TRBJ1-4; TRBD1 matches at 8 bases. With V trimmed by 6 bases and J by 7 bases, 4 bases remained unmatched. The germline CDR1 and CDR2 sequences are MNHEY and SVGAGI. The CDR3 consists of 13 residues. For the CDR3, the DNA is TGTGCCAGCAGCCCCGGGACAGGTGAAAAACTGTTTTTT. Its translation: CASSPGTGEKLFF.

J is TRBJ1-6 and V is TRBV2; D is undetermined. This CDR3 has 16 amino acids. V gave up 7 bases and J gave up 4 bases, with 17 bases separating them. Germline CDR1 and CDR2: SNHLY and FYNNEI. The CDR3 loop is CASTPRDTSYNSPLHF. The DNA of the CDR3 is TGTGCCAGCACCCCCCGGGATACATCGTATAATTCACCCCTCCACTTT.

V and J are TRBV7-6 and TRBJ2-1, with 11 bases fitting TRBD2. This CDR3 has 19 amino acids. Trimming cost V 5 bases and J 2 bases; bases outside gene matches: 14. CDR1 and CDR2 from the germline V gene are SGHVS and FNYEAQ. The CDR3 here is CASSNPVGSGRGPYNEQFF. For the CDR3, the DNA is TGTGCCAGCAGCAACCCGGTTGGTAGCGGGAGGGGTCCCTACAATGAGCAGTTCTTC.

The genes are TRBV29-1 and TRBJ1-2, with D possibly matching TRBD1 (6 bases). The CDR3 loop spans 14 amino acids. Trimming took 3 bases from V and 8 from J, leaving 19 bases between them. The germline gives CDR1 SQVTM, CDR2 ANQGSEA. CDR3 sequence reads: CSVEPVWGLYGYTF. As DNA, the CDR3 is TGCAGCGTTGAGCCGGTTTGGGGGCTATACGGCTACACCTTC.

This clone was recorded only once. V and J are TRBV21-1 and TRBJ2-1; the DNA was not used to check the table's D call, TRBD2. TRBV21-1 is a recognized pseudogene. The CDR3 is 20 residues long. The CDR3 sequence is CASSSKLGTSGRGPYNEQFF. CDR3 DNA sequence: TGTGCCAGCAGCTCAAAGCTGGGGACTAGCGGGAGGGGCCCCTACAATGAGCAGTTCTTC.